These 31 T cell receptor beta chains were sequenced from one sample in a study of siplizumab effects on memory and regulatory T cells. Some clones are missing from TCRdb's copy, which holds only in-frame ones; the method was immunoSEQ multiplex PCR. The data contain around 100,000 clones, around 93% of them singletons. The sample was non-Treg CD4+ T cells sorted from blood. These TCRs come from a human donor in good health.

The genes are TRBV6-5 and TRBJ2-5, with 11 bases that match TRBD2. This CDR3 is built from 15 residues. Unmatched junction bases numbered 1, after V lost 4 bases and J lost 0 bases. Germline CDR1 and CDR2: MNHEY and SVGAGI. CDR3 protein: CASSSSGRHQETQYF. The CDR3 nucleotides are TGTGCCAGCAGTTCTAGCGGGAGGCACCAAGAGACCCAGTACTTC.

The V call is TRBV4-2, the J call TRBJ2-5; TRBD2 is a possible D gene (5 bases). The J call may not be correct, given that the DNA end is closer to TRBJ2-7. Germline CDR1 LGHNA, CDR2 YNFKEQ. The CDR3 is 15 residues long. CDR3: CASSTSGKSSYEQYF. The DNA of the CDR3 is TGTGCCAGCAGCACCAGCGGAAAGAGCTCCTACGAGCAGTACTTC.

This chain connects TRBV11-2 to TRBJ1-2; a possible D gene is TRBD1 (5 bases). V gave up 0 bases and J gave up 3 bases, with 11 bases separating them. This CDR3 has 15 residues. CDR1 is SGHAT and CDR2 is FQNNGV in the germline V gene. The DNA for the CDR3 is TGTGCCAGCAGCTTAGATGGGGGGTTAGACTATGGCTACACCTTC. This codes for CASSLDGGLDYGYTF. Combining the CDR3 with reference TRBV11-2 and TRBJ1-2 gives the whole variable domain EAGVAQSPRYKIIEKRQSVAFWCNPISGHATLYWYQQILGQGPKLLIQFQNNGVVDDSQLPKDRFSAERLKGVDSTLKIQPAKLEDSAVYLCASSLDGGLDYGYTFGSGTRLTVV.

This chain links TRBV5-1 with TRBJ1-4; 8 nucleotides align to TRBD1. V dropped 4 bases and J dropped 0; count of bases not matched to a gene: 20. Germline V CDR1 and CDR2: SGHRS, YFSETQ. The CDR3 loop spans 21 amino acids. The CDR3 sequence: CASSATSRTGFRTATNEKLFF. CDR3 DNA: TGCGCCAGCAGCGCGACCTCGAGGACAGGGTTTCGTACTGCAACTAATGAAAAACTGTTTTTT. Together with reference TRBV5-1 and TRBJ1-4, the CDR3 gives the full variable domain: KAGVTQTPRYLIKTRGQQVTLSCSPISGHRSVSWYQQTPGQGLQFLFEYFSETQRNKGNFPGRFSGRQFSNSRSEMNVSTLELGDSALYLCASSATSRTGFRTATNEKLFFGSGTQLSVL.

The chain recombines TRBV9 with TRBJ2-1; 9 bases are shared with TRBD2. Germline CDR1 SGDLS, CDR2 YYNGEE. J lost 9 bases, V lost 0 bases, and 7 bases had no gene match. The CDR3 loop spans 15 amino acids. CDR3 nucleotides: TGTGCCAGCAGCGTAGTTAGCGGGAGACTTGGTGAGCAGTTCTTC. As protein: CASSVVSGRLGEQFF. Full variable domain (outside the CDR3, taken from reference TRBV9 and TRBJ2-1): DSGVTQTPKHLITATGQRVTLRCSPRSGDLSVYWYQQSLDQGLQFLIQYYNGEERAKGNILERFSAQQFPDLHSELNLSSLELGDSALYFCASSVVSGRLGEQFFGPGTRLTVL.

This rearrangement joins TRBV19 to TRBJ1-2, with TRBD1 as a possible D gene (6 bases). Trimming removed 9 bases at V and 3 bases at J, with 26 bases between. Looked up from germline, CDR1 is LNHDA and CDR2 is SQIVND (reference sequence). CDR3 size: 17 residues. Written as DNA, the CDR3 is TGTGCCAGCAGCTCCCTACAGGGCTCAGCCCCATACTATGGCTACACCTTC. Residues: CASSSLQGSAPYYGYTF.

The CDR3 region is CASSEVLGRGRDEQYF. The CDR3 DNA follows: TGTGCCAGCAGTGAAGTCCTCGGAAGGGGTCGGGACGAGCAGTACTTC. The chain has TRBV6-1 and TRBJ2-7, with D perhaps matching TRBD1 (5 bases). The V end was cut by 1 base, the J end by 5 bases, with 18 bases between. CDR1 is MNHNS, CDR2 SASEGT, per germline. The CDR3 consists of 16 residues.

The J gene is TRBJ2-3, the V gene TRBV5-1; 13 bases are a match to TRBD2. V gave up 3 bases and J gave up 0 bases; unmatched junction bases: 13. CDR1 SGHRS and CDR2 YFSETQ come from the germline V gene. The CDR3 contains 20 residues. The CDR3 reads CASSSPPGLAGARSTDTQYF. The CDR3 DNA reads as TGCGCCAGCAGCTCGCCTCCTGGACTAGCGGGAGCACGTAGCACAGATACGCAGTATTTT.

This clone showed up just once. This sequence joins TRBV7-3 and TRBJ2-7; D might be TRBD1 (6 bases). CDR1 and CDR2 from the germline V gene are SGHTA and FQGTGA. Trimming took 5 bases from V and 1 from J, leaving 12 bases between them. The CDR3 is 14 residues long. CDR3 DNA sequence: TGTGCCAGCAGCCCCGACAGGAGTTCCTACGAGCAGTACTTC. Its protein is CASSPDRSSYEQYF.

The chain employs TRBV11-2 and TRBJ2-2, with a weak D call TRBD1 (5 bases). CDR1 and CDR2 (germline): SGHAT, FQNNGV. V was clipped by 5 bases and J by 4 bases, with 14 bases between them. The CDR3 length is 15 residues. CDR3 nucleotide sequence: TGTGCCAGCAGCCTAACGATCGACAGCACCGGGGAGCTGTTTTTT. It is translated as CASSLTIDSTGELFF.

V is TRBV11-2 and J is TRBJ2-2; 12 bases map to TRBD2. The CDR3 runs to 15 residues. J gave up 4 bases and V 4 bases, and 1 base lay outside the gene matches. Germline CDR1 SGHAT, CDR2 FQNNGV. The CDR3 DNA follows: TGTGCCAGCAGCTCTAGCGGGAGGGCCACCGGGGAGCTGTTTTTT. Its protein is CASSSSGRATGELFF.

This rearrangement joins TRBV19 to TRBJ1-2, with D hard to call. This CDR3 is built from 15 residues. Germline values: CDR1 LNHDA, CDR2 SQIVND (reference sequence). Trimming stripped 1 base from V and 1 base from J, with 10 bases between. This chain's CDR3 is CASSIVGRSNYGYTF. CDR3 nucleotide sequence: TGTGCCAGTAGTATAGTAGGTCGCAGTAACTATGGCTACACCTTC.

V usage is TRBV4-1 and J usage is TRBJ2-3, with TRBD1 as a possible D gene (5 bases). Germline V gene sequence: CDR1 MGHRA, CDR2 YSYEKL. V shed 3 bases and J shed 1 base, with 11 bases lying between them. There are 15 residues in the CDR3. CDR3 nucleotides: TGCGCCAGCAGCCAGGACGGACAAGGCACAGATACGCAGTATTTT. Its translation: CASSQDGQGTDTQYF.

This sequence joins TRBV28 and TRBJ1-5, with unresolved D. CDR3 length: 13 amino acids. CDR1 is MDHEN and CDR2 is SYDVKM in the germline V gene. Between the trimmed V and J ends, which lost 3 bases and 4 bases, there was a span of 7 bases. The CDR3 coding sequence is TGTGCCAGCAGTTTTAATTCAAATCAGCCCCAGCATTTT. It codes for CASSFNSNQPQHF.

This clone was detected only once. The chain uses TRBV2 and TRBJ1-1; a possible D gene is TRBD1 (5 bases). Trimming pared 6 bases from V and 1 base from J, leaving 9 bases between. Germline CDR1 is SNHLY and CDR2 is FYNNEI. The CDR3 is 13 amino acids. The DNA of the CDR3 is TGTGCCAGCAGCCGGGACCGGAACACTGAAGCTTTCTTT. It encodes CASSRDRNTEAFF.

This chain connects TRBV13 to TRBJ2-7, with 8 bases that match TRBD2. CDR3 size: 17 residues. CDR1 and CDR2 from the germline V gene are PRHDT and FYEKMQ (reference sequence). With 2 bases clipped from V and 6 bases from J, the junction kept 15 bases outside the gene matches. CDR3 DNA: TGTGCCAGCAGCTTATTGGCCGGGAGGGCAGTAACAACCGAGCAGTACTTC. It encodes CASSLLAGRAVTTEQYF. Filled out from reference TRBV13 and TRBJ2-7, the complete variable domain reads AAGVIQSPRHLIKEKRETATLKCYPIPRHDTVYWYQQGPGQDPQFLISFYEKMQSDKGSIPDRFSAQQFSDYHSELNMSSLELGDSALYFCASSLLAGRAVTTEQYFGPGTRLTVT.

The V call is TRBV18, the J call TRBJ1-5; 8 bases align to TRBD1. CDR1 KGHSH and CDR2 LQKENI come from the germline V gene. CDR3 size: 16 residues. J lost 4 bases, V lost 2 bases, and 7 bases had no gene match. The chain's CDR3 is CASSPGTGGRNQPQHF. The CDR3 nucleotides read TGTGCCAGCTCACCAGGGACAGGAGGGAGAAATCAGCCCCAGCATTTT.

Only a few counts were recorded for this clone. The CDR3 loop reads CASSFGERYNEQFF. CDR3 DNA: TGCGCCAGCAGCTTCGGAGAGCGGTACAATGAGCAGTTCTTC. This rearrangement joins TRBV5-1 to TRBJ2-1; the D gene is possibly TRBD2 (5 bases). The CDR3 loop spans 14 amino acids. CDR1 and CDR2 from the germline V gene are SGHRS and YFSETQ. The V end lost 2 bases, the J end lost 4 bases, and 10 bases lay between the germline ends.

The V call is TRBV5-6, the J call TRBJ2-1; 12 nucleotides agree with TRBD2. Germline V CDR1 and CDR2: SGHDT, YYEEEE. The CDR3 loop spans 14 amino acids. The ends lost 4 bases at V and 7 bases at J; junction bases unmatched: 3. This CDR3 is CASSPGTSGNEQFF. DNA of the CDR3: TGTGCCAGCAGCCCTGGGACTAGCGGGAATGAGCAGTTCTTC.

The genes are TRBV6-5 and TRBJ2-5; D not resolved. Germline V CDR1 and CDR2: MNHEY, SVGAGI. The ends were cut back, 3 bases at V and 5 bases at J, with 10 bases in the middle. The CDR3 spans 13 residues. This chain's CDR3 is CASSYIAQETQYF. CDR3 DNA: TGTGCCAGCAGTTATATAGCCCAGGAGACCCAGTACTTC.

This clone was counted once. V usage is TRBV27 and J usage is TRBJ2-3; 10 bases match TRBD1. The CDR3 loop spans 15 amino acids. The trim removed 5 bases at V and 9 bases at J, leaving 11 bases unmatched. CDR1 and CDR2 from the germline V gene are MNHEY and SMNVEV (reference sequence). The CDR3 reads CASSPRQGASSTQYF. The CDR3 nucleotides are TGTGCCAGCAGTCCTAGACAGGGGGCATCCTCCACGCAGTATTTT.

V gene TRBV6-1 combines with J gene TRBJ1-2, with unresolved D. Germline V gene data show CDR1 as MNHNS and CDR2 as SASEGT. The CDR3 length is 13 residues. V was trimmed by 5 bases and J by 3 bases, leaving 10 bases between them. The CDR3 here is CASSPDRDYGYTF. The CDR3 DNA follows: TGTGCCAGCAGTCCTGACCGGGACTATGGCTACACCTTC.

This clone appeared a few times. The chain combines TRBV10-2 with TRBJ2-7; TRBD2 might be the D (5 bases). The CDR3 covers 13 residues. Per germline, CDR1 WSHSY and CDR2 SAAADI. V was pared by 0 bases and J by 5 bases, with 8 bases between. The CDR3, as DNA: TGCGCCAGCAGTGAGTCGCCCGGGAACGAGCAGTACTTC. Its translation is CASSESPGNEQYF.

V is TRBV10-1 and J is TRBJ2-5; D gene uncertain. Trimming took off 2 bases at V and 7 bases at J, with 11 bases between the two ends. The CDR3 consists of 13 residues. Germline CDR1 WNHNN, CDR2 SYGVQD (reference sequence). Here the CDR3 DNA reads TGCGCCAGCAGTGAGGCTACGTTAGGGACCCAGTACTTC. Amino acids: CASSEATLGTQYF.

This clone was picked up a small number of times. This rearrangement joins TRBV30 to TRBJ1-1, with D uncertain. CDR1 is GTSNPN and CDR2 is SVGIG in the germline V gene (reference sequence). Trimming removed 4 bases at V and 1 base at J, with 7 bases between. The CDR3 totals 12 residues. The CDR3 loop is CAWKKENTEAFF. Here the CDR3 DNA reads TGTGCCTGGAAGAAGGAGAACACTGAAGCTTTCTTT.

By frequency in the sample, this clone is medium-sized. V is TRBV28 and J is TRBJ2-3, with TRBD1 identical over 7 bases. Germline trimming cut 6 bases from V and 1 base from J; bases unmatched to any gene: 4. The CDR3 sequence is 14 residues long. CDR1 is MDHEN and CDR2 is SYDVKM in the germline V gene. As DNA, the CDR3 is TGTGCCAGCAGCCGAACAGGGGGCACAGATACGCAGTATTTT. Protein sequence: CASSRTGGTDTQYF.

This chain connects TRBV19 to TRBJ2-7; no firm D call. CDR3 length: 15 amino acids. The germline CDR1 and CDR2 sequences are LNHDA and SQIVND (reference sequence). Deletions cut 3 bases from V and 3 bases from J, with 15 bases between. CDR3: CASSMDGVSGYEQYF. CDR3 nucleotide sequence: TGTGCCAGTAGTATGGATGGGGTCTCGGGCTACGAGCAGTACTTC.

This clone appeared a single time. The chain carries TRBV2 and TRBJ2-5; TRBD1 matches at 10 bases. This CDR3 region has 14 residues. J gave up 5 bases and V 6 bases, and 6 bases lay outside the gene matches. Germline assignment: CDR1 SNHLY and CDR2 FYNNEI. The CDR3 bases are TGTGCCAGCAGCAGAGACAGGGGGCCTGAGACCCAGTACTTC. This sequence encodes CASSRDRGPETQYF. The full variable domain, completed using reference TRBV2 and TRBJ2-5, is EPEVTQTPSHQVTQMGQEVILRCVPISNHLYFYWYRQILGQKVEFLVSFYNNEISEKSEIFDDQFSVERPDGSNFTLKIRSTKLEDSAMYFCASSRDRGPETQYFGPGTRLLVL.

The chain couples TRBV5-1 to TRBJ2-7; TRBD1 aligns across 9 bases. Germline V gene data show CDR1 as SGHRS and CDR2 as YFSETQ. There are 15 residues in the CDR3. The trim removed 4 bases at V and 3 bases at J, leaving 8 bases unmatched. The CDR3: CASSGTGTGIYEQYF. Written as DNA, the CDR3 is TGCGCCAGCAGCGGGACCGGGACAGGGATCTACGAGCAGTACTTC.

The rearrangement uses TRBV7-6 and TRBJ2-3; 8 bases are a match to TRBD2. V shed 11 bases, J shed 6 bases, and the junction held 10 bases outside the gene matches. This CDR3 has 13 amino acids. Germline CDR1 and CDR2: SGHVS and FNYEAQ. CDR3 in amino acids: CAVAGSLVDTQYF. CDR3 bases: TGTGCCGTAGCGGGGTCCCTTGTGGATACGCAGTATTTT. Complete variable domain (other parts from reference TRBV7-6 and TRBJ2-3): GAGVSQSPRYKVTKRGQDVALRCDPISGHVSLYWYRQALGQGPEFLTYFNYEAQQDKSGLPNDRFSAERPEGSISTLTIQRTEQRDSAMYRCAVAGSLVDTQYFGPGTRLTVL.

This clone is a singleton in its sample. This chain connects TRBV9 to TRBJ2-5; possibly TRBD1 or TRBD2 for D (5 bases each). Germline-derived CDR1 and CDR2 are SGDLS and YYNGEE. The CDR3 totals 15 residues. V was pared by 4 bases and J by 7 bases, with 20 bases between. This chain's CDR3 is CASSFQSSGTGTQYF. The CDR3 nucleotides are TGTGCCAGCAGCTTCCAGTCGAGCGGAACAGGGACCCAGTACTTC.